The subject of this entry is one T cell receptor (beta chain). This record belongs to a study of OX40 agonist ivuxolimab in advanced cancers. The CDR3 has 10 amino acids. Germline CDR1 DFQATT, CDR2 SNEGSKA (reference sequence). The V and J ends lost 3 bases and 9 bases respectively, with 6 bases between them. Assay used: immunoSEQ multiplex PCR; TCRdb lists only in-frame clones, some missing. The table includes over 55,000 clones, about 94% detected once. This clonotype originated in an adult with an advanced solid tumor such as melanoma, head and neck, liver or kidney cancer. The source material was CD4+ or CD8+ T cells sorted from blood, sampled in a trial of the OX40 agonist ivuxolimab. V usage is TRBV20-1 and J usage is TRBJ2-1; D is undetermined. The CDR3 DNA reads TGCAGTGCTAGGGATCCTGAGCAGTTCTTC. It specifies CSARDPEQFF.